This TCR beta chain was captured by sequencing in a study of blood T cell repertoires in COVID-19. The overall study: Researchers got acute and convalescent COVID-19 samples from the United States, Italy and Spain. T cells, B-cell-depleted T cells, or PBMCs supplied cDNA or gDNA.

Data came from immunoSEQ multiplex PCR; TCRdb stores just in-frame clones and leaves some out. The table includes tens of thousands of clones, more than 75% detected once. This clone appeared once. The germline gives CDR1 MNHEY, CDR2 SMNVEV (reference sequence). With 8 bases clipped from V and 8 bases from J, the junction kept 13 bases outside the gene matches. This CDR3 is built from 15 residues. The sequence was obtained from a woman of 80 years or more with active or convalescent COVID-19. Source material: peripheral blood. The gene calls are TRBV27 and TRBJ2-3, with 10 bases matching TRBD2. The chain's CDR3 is CASGFTSGTSGTQYF. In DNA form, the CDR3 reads TGTGCCAGCGGATTTACTAGCGGGACTTCGGGTACGCAGTATTTT.